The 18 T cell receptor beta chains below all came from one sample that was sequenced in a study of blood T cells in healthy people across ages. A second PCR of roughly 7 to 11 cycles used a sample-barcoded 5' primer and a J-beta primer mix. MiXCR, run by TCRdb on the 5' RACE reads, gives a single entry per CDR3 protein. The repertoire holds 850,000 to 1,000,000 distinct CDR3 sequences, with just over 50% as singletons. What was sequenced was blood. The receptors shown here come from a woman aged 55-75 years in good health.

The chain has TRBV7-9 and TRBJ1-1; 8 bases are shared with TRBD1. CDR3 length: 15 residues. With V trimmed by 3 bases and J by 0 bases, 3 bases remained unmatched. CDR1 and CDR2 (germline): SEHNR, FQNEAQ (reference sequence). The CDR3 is CASSLLGQVNTEAFF. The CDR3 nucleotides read TGTGCCAGCAGCTTGTTGGGACAGGTGAACACTGAAGCTTTCTTT.

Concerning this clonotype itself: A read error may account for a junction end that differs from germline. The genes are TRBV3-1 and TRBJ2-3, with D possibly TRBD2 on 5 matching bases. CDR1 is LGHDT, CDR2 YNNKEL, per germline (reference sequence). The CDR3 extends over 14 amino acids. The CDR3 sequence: CASGQDLATDTQYF. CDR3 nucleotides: TGTGCCAGCGGCCAAGACTTAGCGACGGATACGCAGTATTTT.

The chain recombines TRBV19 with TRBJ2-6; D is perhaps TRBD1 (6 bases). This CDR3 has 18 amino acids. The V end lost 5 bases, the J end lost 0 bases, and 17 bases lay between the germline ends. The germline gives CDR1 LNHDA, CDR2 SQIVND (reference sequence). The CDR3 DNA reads TGTGCCAGTAGTTCGATCAGGGACATTAGCTCTGGGGCCAACGTCCTGACTTTC. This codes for CASSSIRDISSGANVLTF.

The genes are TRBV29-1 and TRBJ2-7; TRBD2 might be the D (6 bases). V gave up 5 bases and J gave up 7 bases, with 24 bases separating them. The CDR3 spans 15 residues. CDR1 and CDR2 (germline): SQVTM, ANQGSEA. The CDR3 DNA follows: TGCAGCGTTACCTCGGAGGGTGGGTCCTACAATGAGCAGTACTTC. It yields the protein CSVTSEGGSYNEQYF.

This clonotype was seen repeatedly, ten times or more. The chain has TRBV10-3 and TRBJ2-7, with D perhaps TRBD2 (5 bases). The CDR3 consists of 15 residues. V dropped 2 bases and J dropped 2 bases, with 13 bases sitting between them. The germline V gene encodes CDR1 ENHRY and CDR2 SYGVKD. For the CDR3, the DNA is TGTGCCATCAGTGAGCATAGTACGGGGACCTACGAGCAGTACTTC. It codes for CAISEHSTGTYEQYF.

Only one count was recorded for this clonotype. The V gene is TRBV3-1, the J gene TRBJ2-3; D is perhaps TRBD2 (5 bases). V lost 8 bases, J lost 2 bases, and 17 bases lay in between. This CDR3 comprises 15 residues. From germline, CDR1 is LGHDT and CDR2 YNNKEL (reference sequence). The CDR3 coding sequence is TGTGCCAGCGCCGGTAGCGAGAGTACCACAGATACGCAGTATTTT. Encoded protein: CASAGSESTTDTQYF.

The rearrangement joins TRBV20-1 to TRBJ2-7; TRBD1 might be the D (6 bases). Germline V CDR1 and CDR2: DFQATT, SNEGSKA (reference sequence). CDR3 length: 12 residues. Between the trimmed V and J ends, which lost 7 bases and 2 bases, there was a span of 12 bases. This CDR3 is CSVNRETYEQYF. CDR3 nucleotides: TGCAGTGTAAACAGGGAAACCTACGAGCAGTACTTC.

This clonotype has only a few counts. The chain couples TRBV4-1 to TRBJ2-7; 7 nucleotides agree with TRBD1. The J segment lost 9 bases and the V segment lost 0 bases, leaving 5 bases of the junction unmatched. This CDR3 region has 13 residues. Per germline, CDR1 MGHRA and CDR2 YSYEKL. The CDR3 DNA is TGCGCCAGCAGCCAAGACAACAGGGGATCGCAGTACTTC. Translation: CASSQDNRGSQYF.

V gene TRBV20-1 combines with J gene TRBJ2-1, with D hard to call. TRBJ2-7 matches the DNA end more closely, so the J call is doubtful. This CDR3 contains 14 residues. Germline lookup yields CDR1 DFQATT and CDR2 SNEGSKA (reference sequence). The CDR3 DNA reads TGCAGTGCTAGAGATTGGTCAACCTACAATGAGCAGTACTTC. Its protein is CSARDWSTYNEQYF.

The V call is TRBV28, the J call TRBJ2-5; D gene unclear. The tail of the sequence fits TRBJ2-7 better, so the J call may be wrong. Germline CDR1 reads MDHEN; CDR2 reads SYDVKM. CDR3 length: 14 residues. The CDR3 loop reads CASSLGPNPYEQYF. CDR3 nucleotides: TGTGCCAGCAGCCTAGGGCCGAACCCCTACGAGCAGTACTTC.

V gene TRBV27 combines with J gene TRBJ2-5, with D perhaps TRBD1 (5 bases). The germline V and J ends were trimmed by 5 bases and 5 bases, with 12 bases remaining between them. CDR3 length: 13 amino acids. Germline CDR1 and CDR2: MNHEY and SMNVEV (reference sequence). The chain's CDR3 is CASSPSAGETQYF. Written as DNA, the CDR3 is TGTGCCAGCAGTCCCTCGGCAGGGGAGACCCAGTACTTC.

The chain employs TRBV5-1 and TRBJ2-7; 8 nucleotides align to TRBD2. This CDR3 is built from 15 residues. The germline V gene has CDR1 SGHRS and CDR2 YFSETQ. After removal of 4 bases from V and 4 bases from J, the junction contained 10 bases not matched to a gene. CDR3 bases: TGCGCCAGCAGCGCCTTAGCGGGGCCAACGTACGAGCAGTACTTC. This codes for CASSALAGPTYEQYF.

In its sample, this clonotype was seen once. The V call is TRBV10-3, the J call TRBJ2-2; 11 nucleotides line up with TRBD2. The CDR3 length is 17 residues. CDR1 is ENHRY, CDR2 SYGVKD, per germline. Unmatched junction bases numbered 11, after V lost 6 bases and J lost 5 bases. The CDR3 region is CAISGGLLAGVTGELFF. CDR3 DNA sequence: TGTGCCATCAGCGGGGGGTTACTAGCGGGAGTGACCGGGGAGCTGTTTTTT.

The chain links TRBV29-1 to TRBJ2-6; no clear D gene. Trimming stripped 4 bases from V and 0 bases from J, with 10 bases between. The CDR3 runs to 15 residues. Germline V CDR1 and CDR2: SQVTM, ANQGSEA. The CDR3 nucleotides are TGCAGCGTTGCATGGAGAAGCTCTGGGGCCAACGTCCTGACTTTC. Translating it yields CSVAWRSSGANVLTF. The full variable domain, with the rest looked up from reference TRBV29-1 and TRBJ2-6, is SAVISQKPSRDICQRGTSLTIQCQVDSQVTMMFWYRQQPGQSLTLIATANQGSEATYESGFVIDKFPISRPNLTFSTLTVSNMSPEDSSIYLCSVAWRSSGANVLTFGAGSRLTVL.

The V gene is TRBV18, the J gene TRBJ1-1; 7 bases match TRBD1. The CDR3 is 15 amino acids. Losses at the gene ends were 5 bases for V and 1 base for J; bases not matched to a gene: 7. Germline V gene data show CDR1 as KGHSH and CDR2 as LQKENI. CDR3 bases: TGTGCCAGCTCAGGCGACAGGGCCGCGAACACTGAAGCTTTCTTT. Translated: CASSGDRAANTEAFF.

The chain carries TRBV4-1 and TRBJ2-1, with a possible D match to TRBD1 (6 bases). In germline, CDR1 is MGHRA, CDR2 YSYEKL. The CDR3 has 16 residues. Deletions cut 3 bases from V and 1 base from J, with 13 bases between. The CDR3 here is CASSQLGHTSYNEQFF. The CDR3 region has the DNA TGCGCCAGCAGCCAGTTGGGACATACGTCCTACAATGAGCAGTTCTTC.

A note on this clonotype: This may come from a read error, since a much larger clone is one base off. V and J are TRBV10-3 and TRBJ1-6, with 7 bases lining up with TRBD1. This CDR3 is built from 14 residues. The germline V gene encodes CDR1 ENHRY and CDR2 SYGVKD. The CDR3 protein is CAVSGDSFNSPLHF. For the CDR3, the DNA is TGTGCCGTCAGCGGGGACAGTTTTAATTCACCCCTCCACTTT.

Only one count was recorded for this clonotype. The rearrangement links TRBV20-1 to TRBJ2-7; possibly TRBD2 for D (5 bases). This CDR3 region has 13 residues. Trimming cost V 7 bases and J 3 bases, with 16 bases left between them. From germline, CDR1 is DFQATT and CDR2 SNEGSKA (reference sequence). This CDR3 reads CSVFNGGFYEQYF. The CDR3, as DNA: TGCAGTGTCTTTAACGGAGGTTTCTACGAGCAGTACTTC.